The 10 T cell receptor beta chains presented below share a single source sample, sequenced in a study of blood T cell repertoires in COVID-19. Profiled with immunoSEQ multiplex PCR; TCRdb holds only in-frame clones, not every one. The sample has over 400,000 clones; 80% to 90% are singletons. The specimen was peripheral blood. These receptors all stem from a human donor in a cohort sampled during active COVID-19.

This clone turned up a few times. The chain has TRBV6-1 and TRBJ1-3; D might be TRBD1 (5 bases). The CDR3 totals 15 residues. Trimming removed 1 base from V and 7 bases from J, with 14 bases in between. The germline gives CDR1 MNHNS, CDR2 SASEGT. CDR3 in amino acids: CASSEDRGIWNTIYF. CDR3 DNA: TGTGCCAGCAGTGAAGACCGGGGGATCTGGAACACCATATATTTT.

V and J are TRBV5-4 and TRBJ1-1; possible D gene TRBD1, 5 bases. The germline V gene encodes CDR1 SGHNT and CDR2 YYREEE (reference sequence). Trimming stripped 4 bases from V and 6 bases from J, with 19 bases between. CDR3 length: 15 residues. In DNA form, the CDR3 reads TGTGCCAGCAGCCCCGGACCAGGGCATGGGGCTGAAGCTTTCTTT. Translation: CASSPGPGHGAEAFF.

J is TRBJ1-1 and V is TRBV25-1; D is undetermined. This CDR3 has 13 amino acids. Germline CDR1 is MGHDK and CDR2 is SYGVNS. V lost 8 bases and J lost 4, with 14 bases in between. The CDR3 nucleotides are TGTGCCAGCCTCAGATCGGGTAGCACTGAAGCTTTCTTT. This sequence encodes CASLRSGSTEAFF.

V usage is TRBV28 and J usage is TRBJ1-4; D is perhaps TRBD1 (6 bases). Germline CDR1 is MDHEN and CDR2 is SYDVKM. The ends were cut back, 7 bases at V and 6 bases at J, with 15 bases in the middle. This CDR3 is built from 14 residues. The CDR3, as DNA: TGTGCCAGCACTCTCAGGGGCGTGGATGAAAAACTGTTTTTT. Translated, it gives CASTLRGVDEKLFF. The full variable domain, rest sourced from reference TRBV28 and TRBJ1-4, is DVKVTQSSRYLVKRTGEKVFLECVQDMDHENMFWYRQDPGLGLRLIYFSYDVKMKEKGDIPEGYSVSREKKERFSLILESASTNQTSMYLCASTLRGVDEKLFFGSGTQLSVL.

V is TRBV27 and J is TRBJ2-7; 9 bases line up with TRBD1. Trimming took 5 bases from V and 4 from J; bases not matched to a gene: 3. This CDR3 has 13 amino acids. Germline CDR1 and CDR2: MNHEY and SMNVEV (reference sequence). CDR3 protein: CASSTTGGYEQYF. In DNA, the CDR3 is TGTGCCAGCAGTACGACAGGGGGGTACGAGCAGTACTTC.

The V and J genes are TRBV19 and TRBJ2-7; 9 nucleotides line up with TRBD1. The CDR3 covers 19 residues. The germline V gene has CDR1 LNHDA and CDR2 SQIVND (reference sequence). Losses at the gene ends were 0 bases for V and 2 bases for J; bases not matched to a gene: 14. CDR3 bases: TGTGCCAGTAGTATAGATTCGGGGACAGGGCGGACTAAACCCTACGAGCAGTACTTC. Protein product: CASSIDSGTGRTKPYEQYF. The whole variable domain, filled in from reference TRBV19 and TRBJ2-7, reads DGGITQSPKYLFRKEGQNVTLSCEQNLNHDAMYWYRQDPGQGLRLIYYSQIVNDFQKGDIAEGYSVSREKKESFPLTVTSAQKNPTAFYLCASSIDSGTGRTKPYEQYFGPGTRLTVT.

This chain links TRBV6-5 with TRBJ2-5; 8 positions match TRBD1. Losses at the gene ends were 6 bases for V and 5 bases for J; bases not matched to a gene: 8. This CDR3 region has 14 residues. CDR1 and CDR2 from the germline V gene are MNHEY and SVGAGI. CDR3 DNA sequence: TGTGCCAGCAGCGCCTGGGACAGGAGCGAGACCCAGTACTTC. Amino acids: CASSAWDRSETQYF.

The chain uses TRBV6-1 and TRBJ1-1; D may be TRBD1 (5 bases). The V and J ends lost 3 bases and 3 bases respectively, with 14 bases between them. Germline values: CDR1 MNHNS, CDR2 SASEGT. The CDR3 runs 15 residues. The CDR3 loop reads CASSDWGRVHTEAFF. Here the CDR3 DNA reads TGTGCCAGCAGTGATTGGGGCAGGGTGCACACTGAAGCTTTCTTT.

The V and J genes are TRBV6-5 and TRBJ1-2; a weak D match, TRBD1 (6 bases). The CDR3 sequence is 16 residues long. CDR1 and CDR2 from the germline V gene are MNHEY and SVGAGI. V was shortened by 4 bases and J by 4 bases, with 19 bases between the two germline ends. CDR3 nucleotide sequence: TGTGCCAGCAGTTCGAACCACAGGGTTGGAGGCTATGGCTACACCTTC. Translation gives CASSSNHRVGGYGYTF.

The V call is TRBV5-1, the J call TRBJ2-3, with D possibly matching TRBD1 (5 bases). The CDR3 contains 15 residues. The V gene's germline CDR1 is SGHRS and CDR2 YFSETQ. The germline V and J ends were trimmed by 2 bases and 5 bases, with 15 bases remaining between them. The CDR3 sequence: CASSFAQGNLDTQYF. As DNA, the CDR3 is TGCGCCAGCAGCTTCGCCCAGGGTAATTTAGATACGCAGTATTTT.